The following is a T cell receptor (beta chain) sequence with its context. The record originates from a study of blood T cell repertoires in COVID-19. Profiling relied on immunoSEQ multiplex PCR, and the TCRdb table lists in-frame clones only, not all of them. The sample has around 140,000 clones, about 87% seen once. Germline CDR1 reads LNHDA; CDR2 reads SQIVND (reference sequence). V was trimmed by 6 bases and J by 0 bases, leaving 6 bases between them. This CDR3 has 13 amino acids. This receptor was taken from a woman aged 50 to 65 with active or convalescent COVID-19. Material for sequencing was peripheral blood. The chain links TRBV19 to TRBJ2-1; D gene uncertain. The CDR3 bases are TGTGCCAGTAGCCTCGGCTCCTACAATGAGCAGTTCTTC. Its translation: CASSLGSYNEQFF.